This entry lists 11 T cell receptor beta chains sequenced from one sample in a study of Graves' ophthalmopathy and Graves' hyperthyroidism. Transcripts of RNA were the source for amplifying TCR beta CDR3 regions. The first round was an RT-PCR with HTBI primers, and the second round was a multiplex PCR. MiXCR, applied by TCRdb to the multiplex PCR reads, yields one record per CDR3 protein. The table lists roughly 410,000 distinct CDR3 sequences, 15% of them singletons. Sequencing input: peripheral blood. The receptors shown here come from a woman aged 18-29 years with stable Graves' hyperthyroidism.

The sample holds many counts of this clonotype. The chain combines TRBV6-1 with TRBJ2-5; D gene uncertain. V lost 0 bases, J lost 1 base, and 0 bases lay in between. The CDR3 runs to 12 residues. Germline V CDR1 and CDR2: MNHNS, SASEGT. The CDR3 DNA reads as TGTGCCAGCAGTGAAGCCCAAGAGACCCAGTACTTC. Its translation is CASSEAQETQYF.

CDR3 loop: CASGAGGKWTEAFF. CDR3 coding DNA: TGTGCCAGCGGGGCGGGGGGAAAATGGACTGAAGCTTTCTTT. The V and J genes are TRBV6-1 and TRBJ1-1; possible D gene TRBD1, 5 bases. With 8 bases removed from V and 5 bases from J, the gap between germline ends came to 18 bases. Looked up from germline, CDR1 is MNHNS and CDR2 is SASEGT. This CDR3 region has 14 residues.

In its sample, this clonotype was seen a few times. The V and J genes are TRBV9 and TRBJ1-1, with unresolved D. The CDR3 sequence is 14 residues long. Germline values: CDR1 SGDLS, CDR2 YYNGEE. The V end was cut by 0 bases, the J end by 1 base, with 7 bases between. Here the CDR3 reads CASSVVGRNTEAFF. The CDR3 DNA sequence: TGTGCCAGCAGCGTAGTCGGCCGGAACACTGAAGCTTTCTTT.

This clonotype was recorded many times. This rearrangement joins TRBV6-1 to TRBJ1-2; 7 nucleotides match TRBD1. The CDR3 sequence is 14 residues long. V shed 6 bases, J shed 4 bases, and the junction held 8 bases outside the gene matches. The germline V gene encodes CDR1 MNHNS and CDR2 SASEGT. The CDR3 spells CASRPDRSTYGYTF. Here the CDR3 DNA reads TGTGCCAGCAGACCGGACAGGTCTACCTATGGCTACACCTTC.

This clonotype was seen repeatedly, ten times or more. The J gene is TRBJ1-2, the V gene TRBV7-2; no clear D gene. CDR3 size: 13 residues. CDR1 is SGHTA, CDR2 FQGNSA, per germline. V lost 3 bases to trimming and J lost 8 bases, with 13 bases between them. The DNA for the CDR3 is TGTGCCAGCAGCTTCGTGCAGGAGTCCGGCTACACCTTC. It yields the protein CASSFVQESGYTF.

There are many counts of this clonotype. The chain couples TRBV15 to TRBJ2-7; D is possibly TRBD1 (6 bases). Deletions cut 6 bases from V and 2 bases from J, with 11 bases between. This CDR3 has 13 amino acids. Looked up from germline, CDR1 is LNHNV and CDR2 is YYDKDF (reference sequence). CDR3 loop: CATRGDTAYEQYF. The CDR3 DNA reads as TGTGCCACCAGGGGGGACACAGCCTACGAGCAGTACTTC.

The table lists this clonotype with a few counts. The J gene is TRBJ1-6, the V gene TRBV11-3; D is unresolved. The V end was cut by 5 bases, the J end by 6 bases, with 14 bases between. This CDR3 comprises 15 residues. Germline values: CDR1 SGHNT, CDR2 YENEEA. CDR3 DNA: TGTGCCAGCAGCGAAATGACACCGGCTAATTCACCCCTCCACTTT. It codes for CASSEMTPANSPLHF.

This clonotype was recorded at least ten times. V usage is TRBV29-1 and J usage is TRBJ2-7; 7 bases agree with TRBD1. The CDR3 is 12 residues long. Germline lookup yields CDR1 SQVTM and CDR2 ANQGSEA. With V trimmed by 5 bases and J by 6 bases, 7 bases remained unmatched. CDR3 DNA sequence: TGCAGCGTTTATACAGGGGCGGGCGAGCAGTACTTC. Translating it yields CSVYTGAGEQYF.

This clonotype was seen at least ten times. As DNA, the CDR3 is TGTGCCAGCAGACGGGGGACCATCTACGAGCAGTACTTC. Its translation: CASRRGTIYEQYF. V gene TRBV6-2 or TRBV6-3 combines with J gene TRBJ2-7; D is possibly TRBD2 (6 bases). V lost 6 bases, J lost 3 bases, and 12 bases lay in between. The length of the CDR3 is 13 residues. CDR1 is MNHEY, CDR2 SVGEGT, per germline.

This clonotype was counted many times. The chain links TRBV12-3 or TRBV12-4 to TRBJ2-4; maybe TRBD2 (6 bases). Trimming took off 5 bases at V and 2 bases at J, with 22 bases between the two ends. The CDR3 spans 18 residues. Written as DNA, the CDR3 is TGTGCCAGCAGTCCAAGGGTCGGGACTGTCGAAACCAAAAACATTCAGTACTTC. Translated, it gives CASSPRVGTVETKNIQYF.

This chain connects TRBV5-6 to TRBJ1-2, with D hard to call. CDR1 is SGHDT, CDR2 YYEEEE, per germline. The CDR3 loop spans 14 amino acids. Trimming removed 2 bases at V and 0 bases at J, with 8 bases between. CDR3 residues: CASSFTVSNYGYTF. The CDR3 DNA reads TGTGCCAGCAGCTTCACTGTTTCTAACTATGGCTACACCTTC.